This record concerns one T cell receptor (beta chain) sequence. Authors' methods: Reference gene primer amplification gave nucleated cell count estimates. Assay used: immunoSEQ multiplex PCR; TCRdb lists only in-frame clones, some missing. That table is the source of V, J and clone size, and D and trimming were worked out from the DNA. The table has some 100,000 clones, more than 75% seen once. The data originate from a study of blood T cell repertoires in COVID-19. Study context: The study drew acute and convalescent COVID-19 samples from the United States, Italy and Spain. From T cells, B-cell-depleted T cells, or PBMCs came the material, which was cDNA or gDNA.

This CDR3 is 15 amino acids long. Per germline, CDR1 SGHRS and CDR2 YFSETQ. Losses at the gene ends were 2 bases for V and 3 bases for J; bases not matched to a gene: 4. The sequence derives from a woman older than 75 with active COVID-19. J is TRBJ2-3 and V is TRBV5-1, with 9 bases lining up with TRBD1. What was sequenced was peripheral blood. This CDR3 is CASSLQGASTDTQYF. The CDR3 DNA follows: TGCGCCAGCAGCTTACAGGGGGCGTCGACAGATACGCAGTATTTT.